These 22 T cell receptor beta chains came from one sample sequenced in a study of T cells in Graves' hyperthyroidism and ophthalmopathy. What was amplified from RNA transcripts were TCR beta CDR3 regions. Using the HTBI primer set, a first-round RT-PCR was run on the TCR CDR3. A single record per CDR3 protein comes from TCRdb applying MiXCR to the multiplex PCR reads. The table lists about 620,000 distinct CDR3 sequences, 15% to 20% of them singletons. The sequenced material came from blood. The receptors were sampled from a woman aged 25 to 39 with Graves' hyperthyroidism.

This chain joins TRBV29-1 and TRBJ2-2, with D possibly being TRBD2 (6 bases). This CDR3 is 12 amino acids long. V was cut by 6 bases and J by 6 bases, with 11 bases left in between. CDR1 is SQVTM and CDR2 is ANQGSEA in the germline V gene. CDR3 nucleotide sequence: TGCAGCGTGGCACTAGCTGCCGGGGAGCTGTTTTTT. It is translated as CSVALAAGELFF.

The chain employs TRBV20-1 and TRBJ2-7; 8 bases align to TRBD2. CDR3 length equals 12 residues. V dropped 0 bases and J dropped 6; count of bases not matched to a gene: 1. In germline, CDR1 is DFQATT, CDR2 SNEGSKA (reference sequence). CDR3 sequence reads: CSARETSGEQYF. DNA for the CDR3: TGCAGTGCTAGAGAAACTAGCGGCGAGCAGTACTTC.

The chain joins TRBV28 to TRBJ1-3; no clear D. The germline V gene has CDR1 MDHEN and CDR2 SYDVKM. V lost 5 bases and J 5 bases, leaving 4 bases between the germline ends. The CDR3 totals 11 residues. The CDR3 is CASSGRNTIYF. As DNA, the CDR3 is TGTGCCAGCAGTGGTCGAAACACCATATATTTT.

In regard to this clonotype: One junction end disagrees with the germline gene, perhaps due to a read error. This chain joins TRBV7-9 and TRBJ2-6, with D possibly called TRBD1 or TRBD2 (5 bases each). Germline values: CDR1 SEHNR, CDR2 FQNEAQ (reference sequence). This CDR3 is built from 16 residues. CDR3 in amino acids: CASSFLLDSGANVPTF. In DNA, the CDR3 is TGTGCCAGCAGCTTTCTCCTGGACTCTGGGGCCAACGTCCCGACTTTC.

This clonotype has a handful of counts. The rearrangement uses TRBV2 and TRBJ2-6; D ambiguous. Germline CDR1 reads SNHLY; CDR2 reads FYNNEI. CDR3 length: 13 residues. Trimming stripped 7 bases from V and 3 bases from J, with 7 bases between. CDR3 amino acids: CASTGYGANVLTF. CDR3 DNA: TGTGCCAGCACCGGTTATGGGGCCAACGTCCTGACTTTC.

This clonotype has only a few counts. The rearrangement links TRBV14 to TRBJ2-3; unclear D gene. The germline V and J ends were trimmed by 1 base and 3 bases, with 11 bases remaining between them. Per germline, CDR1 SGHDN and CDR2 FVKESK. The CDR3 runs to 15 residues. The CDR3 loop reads CASSQAQPRTDTQYF. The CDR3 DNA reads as TGTGCCAGCAGCCAAGCACAACCTCGGACAGATACGCAGTATTTT.

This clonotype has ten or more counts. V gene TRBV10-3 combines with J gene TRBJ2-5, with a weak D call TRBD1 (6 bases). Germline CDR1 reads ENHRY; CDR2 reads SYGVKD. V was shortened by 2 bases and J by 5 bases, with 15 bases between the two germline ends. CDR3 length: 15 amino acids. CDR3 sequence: CAISEVDSLRETQYF. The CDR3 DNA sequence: TGTGCCATCAGTGAGGTGGACAGTTTACGTGAGACCCAGTACTTC.

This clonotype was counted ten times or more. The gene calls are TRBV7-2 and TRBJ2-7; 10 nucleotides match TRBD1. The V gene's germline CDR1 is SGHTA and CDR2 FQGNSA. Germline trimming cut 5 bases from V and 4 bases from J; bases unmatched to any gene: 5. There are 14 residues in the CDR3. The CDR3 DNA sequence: TGTGCCAGCAGCCCGGACAGGGGGTTATACGAGCAGTACTTC. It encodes CASSPDRGLYEQYF.

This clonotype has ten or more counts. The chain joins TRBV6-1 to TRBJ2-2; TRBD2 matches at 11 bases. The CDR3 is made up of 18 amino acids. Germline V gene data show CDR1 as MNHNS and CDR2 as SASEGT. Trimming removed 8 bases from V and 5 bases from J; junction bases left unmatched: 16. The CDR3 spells CASGPLAGGPSGTGELFF. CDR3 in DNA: TGTGCCAGCGGCCCTCTAGCGGGAGGTCCATCTGGTACCGGGGAGCTGTTTTTT.

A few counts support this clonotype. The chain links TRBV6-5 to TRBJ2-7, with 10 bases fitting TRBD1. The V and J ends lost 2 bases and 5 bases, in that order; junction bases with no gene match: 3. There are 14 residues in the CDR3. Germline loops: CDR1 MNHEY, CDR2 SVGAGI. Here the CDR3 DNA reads TGTGCCAGCAGTTACGCCGACAGGGGGCACGAGCAGTACTTC. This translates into CASSYADRGHEQYF.

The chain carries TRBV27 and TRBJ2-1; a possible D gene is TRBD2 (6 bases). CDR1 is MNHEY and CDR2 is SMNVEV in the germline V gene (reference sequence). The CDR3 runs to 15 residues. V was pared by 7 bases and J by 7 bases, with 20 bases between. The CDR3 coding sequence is TGTGCCAGCACCCGCGGGACTCGGCATGGGAATGAGCAGTTCTTC. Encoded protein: CASTRGTRHGNEQFF.

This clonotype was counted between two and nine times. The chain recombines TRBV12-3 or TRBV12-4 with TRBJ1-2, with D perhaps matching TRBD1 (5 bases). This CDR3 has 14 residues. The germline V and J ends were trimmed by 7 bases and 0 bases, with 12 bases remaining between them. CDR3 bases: TGTGCCAGCACCACCCAGACAGCTAACTATGGCTACACCTTC. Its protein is CASTTQTANYGYTF.

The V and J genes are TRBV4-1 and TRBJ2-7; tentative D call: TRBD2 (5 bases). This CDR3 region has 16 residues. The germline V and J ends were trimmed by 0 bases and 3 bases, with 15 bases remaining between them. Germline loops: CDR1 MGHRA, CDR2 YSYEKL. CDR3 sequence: CASSQDSVIRYYEQYF. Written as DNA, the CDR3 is TGCGCCAGCAGCCAAGATAGCGTGATACGGTACTACGAGCAGTACTTC.

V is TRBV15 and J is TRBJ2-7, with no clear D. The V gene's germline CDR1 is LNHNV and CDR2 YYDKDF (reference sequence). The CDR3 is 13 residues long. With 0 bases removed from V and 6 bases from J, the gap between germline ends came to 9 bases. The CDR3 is CATSRDRRLEQYF. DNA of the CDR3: TGTGCCACCAGCAGAGATCGTCGCCTCGAGCAGTACTTC.

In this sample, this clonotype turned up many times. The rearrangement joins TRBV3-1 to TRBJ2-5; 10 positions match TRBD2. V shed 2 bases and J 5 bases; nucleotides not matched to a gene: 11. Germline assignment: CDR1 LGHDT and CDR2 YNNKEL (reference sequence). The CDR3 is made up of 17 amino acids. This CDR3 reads CASSQLTLAGVEETQYF. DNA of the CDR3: TGTGCCAGCAGCCAACTTACTCTAGCGGGAGTGGAGGAGACCCAGTACTTC.

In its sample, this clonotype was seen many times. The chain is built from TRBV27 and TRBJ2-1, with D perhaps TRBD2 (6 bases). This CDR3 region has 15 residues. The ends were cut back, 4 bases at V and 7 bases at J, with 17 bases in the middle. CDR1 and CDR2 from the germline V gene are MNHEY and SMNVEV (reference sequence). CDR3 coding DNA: TGTGCCAGCAGTTCCCAAGGAGGGCCGGGGAATGAGCAGTTCTTC. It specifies CASSSQGGPGNEQFF.

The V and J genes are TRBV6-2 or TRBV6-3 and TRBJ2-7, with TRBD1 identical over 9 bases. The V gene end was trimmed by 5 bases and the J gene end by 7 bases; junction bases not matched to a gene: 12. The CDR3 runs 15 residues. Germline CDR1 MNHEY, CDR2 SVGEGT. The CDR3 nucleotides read TGTGCCAGCAGTACTTCCGGGACAGGGAAGAGGGAGCAGTACTTC. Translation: CASSTSGTGKREQYF.

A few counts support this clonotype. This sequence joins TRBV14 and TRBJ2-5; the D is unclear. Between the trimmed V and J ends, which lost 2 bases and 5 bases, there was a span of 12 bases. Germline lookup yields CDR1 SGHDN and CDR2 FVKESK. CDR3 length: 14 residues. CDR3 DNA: TGTGCCAGCAGCCAATTCTGGGGTGAGGAGACCCAGTACTTC. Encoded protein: CASSQFWGEETQYF.

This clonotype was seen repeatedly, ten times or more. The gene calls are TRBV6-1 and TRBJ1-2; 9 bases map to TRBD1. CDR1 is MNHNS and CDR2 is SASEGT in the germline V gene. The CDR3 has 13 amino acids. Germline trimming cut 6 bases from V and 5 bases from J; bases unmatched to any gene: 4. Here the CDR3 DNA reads TGTGCCAGCAGGGGACAGGGATATTATGGCTACACCTTC. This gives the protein CASRGQGYYGYTF.

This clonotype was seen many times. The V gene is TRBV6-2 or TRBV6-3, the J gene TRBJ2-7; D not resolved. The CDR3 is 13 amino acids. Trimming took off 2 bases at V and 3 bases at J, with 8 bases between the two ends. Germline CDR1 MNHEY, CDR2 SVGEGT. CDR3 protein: CASSYLSDYEQYF. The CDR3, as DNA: TGTGCCAGCAGTTACCTGTCGGACTACGAGCAGTACTTC.

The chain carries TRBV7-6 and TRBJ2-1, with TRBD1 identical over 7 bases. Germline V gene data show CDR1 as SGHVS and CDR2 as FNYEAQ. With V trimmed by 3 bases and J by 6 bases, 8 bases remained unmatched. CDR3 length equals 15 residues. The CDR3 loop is CASSFEQGMVNEQFF. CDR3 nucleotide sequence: TGTGCCAGCAGCTTCGAACAGGGGATGGTCAATGAGCAGTTCTTC.

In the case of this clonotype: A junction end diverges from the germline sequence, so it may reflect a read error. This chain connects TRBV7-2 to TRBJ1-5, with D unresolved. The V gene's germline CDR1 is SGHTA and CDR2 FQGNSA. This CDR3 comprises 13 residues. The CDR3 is CANSLFSYQPQHF. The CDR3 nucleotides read TGTGCCAACAGCTTGTTCAGCTATCAGCCCCAGCATTTT.